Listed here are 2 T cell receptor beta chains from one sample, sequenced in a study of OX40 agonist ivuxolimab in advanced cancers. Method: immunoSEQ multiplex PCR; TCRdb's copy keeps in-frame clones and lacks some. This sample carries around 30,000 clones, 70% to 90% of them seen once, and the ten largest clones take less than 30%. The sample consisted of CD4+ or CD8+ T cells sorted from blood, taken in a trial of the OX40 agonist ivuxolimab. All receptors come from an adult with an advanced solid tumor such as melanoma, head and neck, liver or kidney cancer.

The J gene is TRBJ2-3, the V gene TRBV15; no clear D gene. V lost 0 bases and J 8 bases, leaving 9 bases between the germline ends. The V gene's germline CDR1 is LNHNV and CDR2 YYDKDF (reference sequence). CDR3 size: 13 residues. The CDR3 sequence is CATSRDLQGTQYF. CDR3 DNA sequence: TGTGCCACCAGCAGAGATCTCCAAGGTACGCAGTATTTT.

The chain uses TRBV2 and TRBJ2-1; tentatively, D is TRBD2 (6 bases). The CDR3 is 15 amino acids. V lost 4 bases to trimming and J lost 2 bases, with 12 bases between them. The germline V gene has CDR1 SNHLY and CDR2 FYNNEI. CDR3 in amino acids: CASSARSGAYNEQFF. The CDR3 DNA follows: TGTGCCAGCAGTGCCCGTAGCGGAGCCTACAATGAGCAGTTCTTC.